One and the same sample provided the 25 T cell receptor beta chains below, sequenced in a study of blood T cell repertoires in COVID-19. Assay used: immunoSEQ multiplex PCR; TCRdb lists only in-frame clones, some missing. This sample has just under 250,000 clones, with 85% to 90% found just once. The sequenced sample consisted of PBMCs or T cells enriched from blood (not recorded which). These receptors were collected from a woman between 25 and 40 years old who had recovered from COVID-19.

This chain connects TRBV27 to TRBJ2-7; 7 bases map to TRBD2. The CDR3 is 14 amino acids. V lost 7 bases and J lost 0; bases outside the gene matches: 6. Germline V gene data show CDR1 as MNHEY and CDR2 as SMNVEV (reference sequence). CDR3 DNA: TGTGCCAGCAAAGCGGGACTCAGCTCCTACGAGCAGTACTTC. This sequence encodes CASKAGLSSYEQYF.

The CDR3 nucleotides are TGTGCCAGCAGTGGACAGGGGAATGGCTACACCTTC. This sequence encodes CASSGQGNGYTF. The rearrangement uses TRBV2 and TRBJ1-2; TRBD1 agrees at 8 bases. The CDR3 spans 12 residues. CDR1 SNHLY and CDR2 FYNNEI come from the germline V gene. V lost 4 bases and J lost 6; bases outside the gene matches: 1.

The J gene is TRBJ1-1, the V gene TRBV6-5; 7 bases are shared with TRBD1. The ends lost 6 bases at V and 3 bases at J; junction bases unmatched: 1. CDR3 size: 12 residues. CDR1 and CDR2 (germline): MNHEY, SVGAGI. The CDR3 spells CASSRGDTEAFF. The CDR3 nucleotides are TGTGCCAGCAGCAGGGGGGACACTGAAGCTTTCTTT.

This chain uses TRBV7-2 with TRBJ1-1, with D hard to call. CDR3 length: 16 residues. Trimming took off 4 bases at V and 0 bases at J, with 15 bases between the two ends. Germline V gives CDR1 SGHTA, CDR2 FQGNSA. In nucleotides, the CDR3 is TGTGCCAGCAGCTCCCATGCGGGGAGGTTGAACACTGAAGCTTTCTTT. The encoded protein is CASSSHAGRLNTEAFF. Drawing the rest from reference TRBV7-2 and TRBJ1-1, the complete variable domain is GAGVSQSPSNKVTEKGKDVELRCDPISGHTALYWYRQSLGQGLEFLIYFQGNSAPDKSGLPSDRFSAERTGGSVSTLTIQRTQQEDSAVYLCASSSHAGRLNTEAFFGQGTRLTVV.

The J gene is TRBJ1-3, the V gene TRBV5-1; D is unclear. CDR1 and CDR2 (germline): SGHRS, YFSETQ. V lost 1 base to trimming and J lost 1 base, with 9 bases between them. CDR3 length: 15 amino acids. CDR3 sequence reads: CASSLREGSGNTIYF. In DNA form, the CDR3 reads TGCGCCAGCAGCTTGAGAGAGGGTTCTGGAAACACCATATATTTT.

CDR3 coding DNA: TGTGCCAGCAGCTTTTTAGCGGCGGGCGGGAGGTCAGATACGCAGTATTTT. It specifies CASSFLAAGGRSDTQYF. The chain carries TRBV7-2 and TRBJ2-3; TRBD2 aligns across 8 bases. The CDR3 runs 17 residues. Germline V CDR1 and CDR2: SGHTA, FQGNSA. The V gene end was trimmed by 3 bases and the J gene end by 4 bases; junction bases not matched to a gene: 12.

The chain combines TRBV7-9 with TRBJ2-2, with TRBD2 matching 8 bases. Germline V gene sequence: CDR1 SEHNR, CDR2 FQNEAQ (reference sequence). The CDR3 is 16 residues long. V gave up 3 bases and J gave up 7 bases; unmatched junction bases: 10. In DNA, the CDR3 is TGTGCCAGCAGCTTCGCACCGGGACTAGAGCACGGGGAGCTGTTTTTT. It specifies CASSFAPGLEHGELFF.

The chain recombines TRBV9 with TRBJ2-7; TRBD1 matches 7 bases. Germline CDR1 is SGDLS and CDR2 is YYNGEE. The CDR3 covers 14 residues. V was clipped by 3 bases and J by 2 bases; unmatched bases: 5. The CDR3: CASSAGTVTYEQYF. The CDR3, as DNA: TGTGCCAGCAGCGCCGGGACAGTAACCTACGAGCAGTACTTC.

The chain couples TRBV7-2 to TRBJ1-4, with D perhaps TRBD1 (5 bases). CDR1 is SGHTA and CDR2 is FQGNSA in the germline V gene. Deletions cut 5 bases from V and 7 bases from J, with 17 bases between. The CDR3 runs to 15 residues. Written as DNA, the CDR3 is TGTGCCAGCAGCCCTCGGACACCTCCAGGTGAAAAACTGTTTTTT. It yields the protein CASSPRTPPGEKLFF.

Comments on this clone: This sample includes further DNA sequences coding for the same CDR3. The chain has TRBV28 and TRBJ1-1; possibly TRBD1 for D (5 bases). This CDR3 contains 15 residues. The ends were cut back, 4 bases at V and 2 bases at J, with 14 bases in the middle. Germline assignment: CDR1 MDHEN and CDR2 SYDVKM. CDR3 DNA: TGTGCCAGCAGTTCCCCCTCGGGGGGTAACACTGAAGCTTTCTTT. Encoded protein: CASSSPSGGNTEAFF.

The chain recombines TRBV4-3 with TRBJ1-4; D possibly corresponds to TRBD1 (6 bases). Deletions cut 1 base from V and 7 bases from J, with 22 bases between. The CDR3 is 18 amino acids. Germline V lookup: CDR1 LGHNA, CDR2 YSLEER. CDR3 bases: TGCGCCAGCAGCCAAGTTAGGGACATGGGCTTTTTGGGTGAAAAACTGTTTTTT. It encodes CASSQVRDMGFLGEKLFF.

The genes are TRBV20-1 and TRBJ2-7; no reliable D call. V lost 3 bases and J 3 bases, leaving 6 bases between the germline ends. Germline CDR1 reads DFQATT; CDR2 reads SNEGSKA (reference sequence). This CDR3 comprises 11 residues. This chain's CDR3 is CSARRLYEQYF. In DNA, the CDR3 is TGCAGTGCTAGGAGGCTCTACGAGCAGTACTTC.

The V and J genes are TRBV19 and TRBJ1-6, with D unresolved. Germline V gene data show CDR1 as LNHDA and CDR2 as SQIVND (reference sequence). The CDR3 spans 12 residues. V lost 4 bases and J lost 6, with 4 bases in between. CDR3 protein: CASSTPNSPLHF. The DNA for the CDR3 is TGTGCCAGTAGTACTCCTAATTCACCCCTCCACTTT.

The CDR3 bases are TGTGCCAGCAGCTTCGGACAGCACAGCACAGATACGCAGTATTTT. Amino acid sequence: CASSFGQHSTDTQYF. V usage is TRBV5-6 and J usage is TRBJ2-3, with D tentatively TRBD1 (6 bases). The CDR3 runs to 15 residues. Trimming removed 2 bases at V and 0 bases at J, with 10 bases between. Germline V gives CDR1 SGHDT, CDR2 YYEEEE. Based on the CDR3 plus reference TRBV5-6 and TRBJ2-3, the full variable domain is DAGVTQSPTHLIKTRGQQVTLRCSPKSGHDTVSWYQQALGQGPQFIFQYYEEEERQRGNFPDRFSGHQFPNYSSELNVNALLLGDSALYLCASSFGQHSTDTQYFGPGTRLTVL.

The J gene is TRBJ2-3, the V gene TRBV6-2 or TRBV6-3, with 8 nucleotides matching TRBD2. Unmatched junction bases numbered 10, after V lost 4 bases and J lost 1 base. The CDR3 totals 17 residues. The germline gives CDR1 MNHEY, CDR2 SVGEGT. CDR3 amino acids: CASSSDLLAVGTDTQYF. The CDR3 bases are TGTGCCAGCAGTTCCGACTTACTAGCGGTAGGCACAGATACGCAGTATTTT.

The chain recombines TRBV18 with TRBJ1-1; D unresolved. Trimming cost V 2 bases and J 0 bases, with 10 bases left between them. This CDR3 has 15 amino acids. Germline V gene lookup returns CDR1 KGHSH and CDR2 LQKENI. DNA of the CDR3: TGTGCCAGCTCACCAAGTATCCAGATGAACACTGAAGCTTTCTTT. Translating it yields CASSPSIQMNTEAFF.

The J gene is TRBJ1-1, the V gene TRBV5-4; TRBD1 agrees at 7 bases. CDR1 is SGHNT and CDR2 is YYREEE in the germline V gene (reference sequence). This CDR3 contains 15 residues. Losses at the gene ends were 4 bases for V and 5 bases for J; bases not matched to a gene: 11. CDR3 bases: TGTGCCAGCAGCGGGAGACAGGGCTCATGGACTGAAGCTTTCTTT. Its translation: CASSGRQGSWTEAFF.

The chain is built from TRBV7-6 and TRBJ1-1; 9 positions agree with TRBD1. The junction had 6 bases not matched to a gene; V was cut back by 1 base and J by 0 bases. In germline, CDR1 is SGHVS, CDR2 FNYEAQ. The CDR3 is 17 amino acids. In DNA, the CDR3 is TGTGCCAGCAGCTTAGATTTGGGACAGGGAATGAACACTGAAGCTTTCTTT. Translating it yields CASSLDLGQGMNTEAFF.

This CDR3 is CASSYVAAGRDYGYTF. The CDR3, as DNA: TGTGCCAGCAGTTACGTAGCGGCAGGGAGGGACTATGGCTACACCTTC. The chain uses TRBV6-5 and TRBJ1-2; a possible D gene is TRBD1 (5 bases). V dropped 2 bases and J dropped 3 bases, with 16 bases sitting between them. The CDR3 contains 16 residues. Germline loops: CDR1 MNHEY, CDR2 SVGAGI.

The chain carries TRBV28 and TRBJ2-1; D remains unclear. Trimming stripped 3 bases from V and 12 bases from J, with 15 bases between. This CDR3 contains 13 residues. Germline lookup yields CDR1 MDHEN and CDR2 SYDVKM. The CDR3 DNA follows: TGTGCCAGCAGTTTGATCGCACAAATATTGCAGTTCTTC. Protein product: CASSLIAQILQFF.

The chain recombines TRBV13 with TRBJ2-1, with unresolved D. Trimming took off 5 bases at V and 4 bases at J, with 6 bases between the two ends. The CDR3 is made up of 12 amino acids. The germline V gene has CDR1 PRHDT and CDR2 FYEKMQ (reference sequence). The chain's CDR3 is CASSPRYNEQFF. As DNA, the CDR3 is TGTGCCAGCAGCCCCCGGTACAATGAGCAGTTCTTC.

As DNA, the CDR3 is TGTGCCAGCAGCCAAGAACAGGGGTCCATGGGCACTGAAGCTTTCTTT. This gives the protein CASSQEQGSMGTEAFF. This chain joins TRBV14 and TRBJ1-1; 7 bases fit TRBD1. The J segment lost 4 bases and the V segment lost 0 bases, leaving 8 bases of the junction unmatched. CDR1 and CDR2 from the germline V gene are SGHDN and FVKESK. The CDR3 contains 16 residues.

The rearrangement uses TRBV28 and TRBJ2-5; D may be TRBD1 (6 bases). Trimming shortened V by 6 bases and J by 2 bases, and 13 bases separated the two germline ends. Germline V gene data show CDR1 as MDHEN and CDR2 as SYDVKM. The CDR3 sequence is 14 residues long. The DNA for the CDR3 is TGTGCCAGCAGACCCGGGACATTACAAGAGACCCAGTACTTC. Amino acids: CASRPGTLQETQYF.

The chain is built from TRBV7-9 and TRBJ2-3, with 11 positions matching TRBD2. The CDR3 totals 15 residues. The germline V gene encodes CDR1 SEHNR and CDR2 FQNEAQ (reference sequence). Losses at the gene ends were 8 bases for V and 3 bases for J; bases not matched to a gene: 7. CDR3 DNA: TGTGCCAGCCGTTCCCTAGCGGGAGGAACAGATACGCAGTATTTT. Its translation: CASRSLAGGTDTQYF.

This clone has more than one count but fewer than ten. The chain joins TRBV29-1 to TRBJ1-1; D is unclear. CDR1 is SQVTM, CDR2 ANQGSEA, per germline. The CDR3 has 10 amino acids. Between the trimmed V and J ends, which lost 7 bases and 2 bases, there was a span of 5 bases. The CDR3 DNA sequence: TGCAGCGAAGCTAACACTGAAGCTTTCTTT. Residues: CSEANTEAFF.